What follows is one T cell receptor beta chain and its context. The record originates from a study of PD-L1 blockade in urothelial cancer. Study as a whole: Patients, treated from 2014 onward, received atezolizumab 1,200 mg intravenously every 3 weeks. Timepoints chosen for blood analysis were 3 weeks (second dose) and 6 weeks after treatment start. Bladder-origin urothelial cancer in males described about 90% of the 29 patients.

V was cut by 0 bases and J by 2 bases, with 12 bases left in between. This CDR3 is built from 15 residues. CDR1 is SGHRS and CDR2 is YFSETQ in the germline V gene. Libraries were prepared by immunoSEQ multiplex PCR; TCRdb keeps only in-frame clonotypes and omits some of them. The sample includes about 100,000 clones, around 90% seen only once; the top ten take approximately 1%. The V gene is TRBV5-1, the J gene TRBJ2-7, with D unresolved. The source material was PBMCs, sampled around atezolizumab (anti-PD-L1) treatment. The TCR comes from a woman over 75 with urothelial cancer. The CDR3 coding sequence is TGCGCCAGCAGCTTGGGGCAGGTGGTGACCTACGAGCAGTACTTC. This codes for CASSLGQVVTYEQYF. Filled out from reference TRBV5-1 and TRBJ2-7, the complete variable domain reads KAGVTQTPRYLIKTRGQQVTLSCSPISGHRSVSWYQQTPGQGLQFLFEYFSETQRNKGNFPGRFSGRQFSNSRSEMNVSTLELGDSALYLCASSLGQVVTYEQYFGPGTRLTVT.